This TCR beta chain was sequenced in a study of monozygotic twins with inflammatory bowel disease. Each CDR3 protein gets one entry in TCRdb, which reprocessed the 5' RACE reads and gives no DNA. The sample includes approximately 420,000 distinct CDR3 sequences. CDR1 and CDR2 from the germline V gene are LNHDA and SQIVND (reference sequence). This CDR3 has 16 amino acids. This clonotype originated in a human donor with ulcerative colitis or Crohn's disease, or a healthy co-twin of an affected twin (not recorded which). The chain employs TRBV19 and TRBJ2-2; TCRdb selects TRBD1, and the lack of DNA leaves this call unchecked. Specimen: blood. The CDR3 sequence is CASSIAQGWDTGELFF.